Detailed here is one TCR beta chain. The antigen is unknown. Libraries were prepared by immunoSEQ multiplex PCR; TCRdb keeps only in-frame clonotypes and omits some of them. Of tens of thousands of clones in the sample, around four fifths were seen once. V shed 0 bases, J shed 4 bases, and the junction held 13 bases outside the gene matches. CDR3 size: 18 residues. Looked up from germline, CDR1 is LNHNV and CDR2 is YYDKDF (reference sequence). The source of the sample is a study of T cell clones after liver transplantation. Whole-study context: TCRbeta sequencing after a pre-transplant mixed lymphocyte reaction identified graft-donor-reactive clones, later tracked in post-transplant blood. At least one year of complete immunosuppression withdrawal without enzymes over twice normal defined tolerance. Blood was drawn pre-transplant, before withdrawal, and after full or failed withdrawal.

Study-level findings and limits: A significant post-transplant drop in circulating graft-donor-reactive CD4 TCRbeta sequences occurred in most of the 8 subjects.

Source: CD4+ T cells from blood, taken at the 22-month timepoint. This clonotype was sampled from a human patient who received a liver transplant. Part of the T cell pool may stem from the graft donor. The rearrangement uses TRBV15 and TRBJ2-7, with 9 bases lining up with TRBD2. This CDR3 reads CATSRDVSGRAIAYEQYF. CDR3 nucleotides: TGTGCCACCAGCAGAGATGTTAGCGGGAGAGCTATAGCTTACGAGCAGTACTTC. The complete variable domain, with remaining parts taken from reference TRBV15 and TRBJ2-7, reads DAMVIQNPRYQVTQFGKPVTLSCSQTLNHNVMYWYQQKSSQAPKLLFHYYDKDFNNEADTPDNFQSRRPNTSFCFLDIRSPGLGDTAMYLCATSRDVSGRAIAYEQYFGPGTRLTVT.